Listed here are 5 T cell receptor beta chains from one sample, sequenced in a study of identical twins. TCRdb independently ran MiXCR on the 5' RACE reads; one entry per CDR3 protein. This table has around 690,000 distinct CDR3 sequences, 21% appearing once. These data also featured in a second study, about T cells expressing NK-cell markers.

The sample comprised PBMCs. Receptors originate from a woman aged 18-29 years in good health.

This chain links TRBV20-1 with TRBJ2-7; a weak D match, TRBD2 (5 bases). Trimming took 7 bases from V and 7 from J, leaving 23 bases between them. The CDR3 has 14 residues. Germline lookup yields CDR1 DFQATT and CDR2 SNEGSKA (reference sequence). CDR3 sequence (DNA): TGCAGTGTACGTGCGGGTGATGCTTTAGCAGAGCAGTACTTC. Protein: CSVRAGDALAEQYF.

V usage is TRBV20-1 and J usage is TRBJ1-3; 7 positions agree with TRBD1. The CDR3 has 14 amino acids. The J segment lost 4 bases and the V segment lost 1 base, leaving 4 bases of the junction unmatched. From germline, CDR1 is DFQATT and CDR2 SNEGSKA (reference sequence). The CDR3 bases are TGCAGTGCTAGAGCCATGACAGGGGGAAACACCATATATTTT. Residues: CSARAMTGGNTIYF.

This clonotype was seen only a few times. The chain combines TRBV20-1 with TRBJ1-5; D perhaps matches TRBD1 (5 bases). From germline, CDR1 is DFQATT and CDR2 SNEGSKA (reference sequence). V lost 1 base and J lost 2, with 6 bases in between. This CDR3 has 13 amino acids. Here the CDR3 DNA reads TGCAGTGCTAGAGGGGGCCGCAATCAGCCCCAGCATTTT. Translating it yields CSARGGRNQPQHF.

In its sample, this clonotype was seen many times. This CDR3 reads CASSPSGSSQFF. CDR3 nucleotide sequence: TGTGCCAGCAGTCCTAGCGGGAGTTCGCAGTTCTTC. The V gene is TRBV2, the J gene TRBJ2-1, with 10 nucleotides matching TRBD2. Germline V gene sequence: CDR1 SNHLY, CDR2 FYNNEI. The CDR3 has 12 residues. The junction had 4 bases not matched to a gene; V was cut back by 5 bases and J by 12 bases. The full variable domain, completed using reference TRBV2 and TRBJ2-1, is EPEVTQTPSHQVTQMGQEVILRCVPISNHLYFYWYRQILGQKVEFLVSFYNNEISEKSEIFDDQFSVERPDGSNFTLKIRSTKLEDSAMYFCASSPSGSSQFFGPGTRLTVL.

The chain combines TRBV29-1 with TRBJ2-2; D may correspond to TRBD1 or TRBD2 (5 bases each). With 6 bases removed from V and 2 bases from J, the gap between germline ends came to 16 bases. This CDR3 region has 15 residues. The germline gives CDR1 SQVTM, CDR2 ANQGSEA. The CDR3 loop reads CSVDQGPQNTGELFF. The CDR3 coding sequence is TGCAGCGTGGATCAGGGACCCCAAAACACCGGGGAGCTGTTTTTT.